This T cell receptor beta chain was documented in a study of PD-1 blockade in classical Hodgkin lymphoma (dated by TCRdb to about 2020). Describing the broader study: Nivolumab dosing was 3 mg/kg intravenously every 2 weeks, continuing until either disease progression or unacceptable toxicity. The study used CyTOF and TCR beta sequencing to define a peripheral blood immune signature of response to PD-1 blockade in classical Hodgkin lymphoma.

Genomic DNA was isolated using the Qiagen DNeasy kit from unsorted PBMCs as well as from negatively selected CD4+ and CD8+ fractions. Using primers that anneal to V and J segments, immunoSEQ multiplex PCR amplified the TCR beta CDR3 regions. A synthetic immune receptor repertoire was used to minimize amplification bias, and remaining bias was computationally removed after sequencing. Per the source publication's procedure: Repertoire diversity was quantified as the Shannon entropy index using custom Python scripts. Unsorted, CD4+ and CD8+ repertoires were examined separately, except in combined analyses, for which CD4+ and CD8+ sequences were merged in silico. A clone was considered expanded if an increase in frequency of at least 2-fold after treatment relative to C1D1 was found, and a pseudocount of 0.5 was applied to clones undetected at baseline. Clones with 0 or 1 copy at C1D1 were defined as singleton clones, while clones with 2 or more copies were defined as non-singleton clones. By matching protein sequences in sorted samples from the same patient, clones expanded in unsorted samples were annotated as CD4+, CD8+ or unknown. Wilcoxon tests were applied to paired samples to test diversity changes from C1D1 to C4D1. What TCRdb holds here is the immuneACCESS table cut down to in-frame rearrangements. Part of the clones is not present; checked against another copy, under half of the missing clones reflect an unresolved V gene, and the others are unexplained. V, J and clone size reflect that table, while D and trimming were determined from the DNA. The sample includes fewer than 90,000 clones, with approximately 91% observed a single time. The ten largest clones represent under 25% of the sample.

Including the terminal cysteine and phenylalanine, the CDR3 comprises 14 residues. Only the CDR3 DNA stays, 42 bases, in frame from base 1. From the germline V gene, CDR1 is SGHDT and CDR2 is YYEEEE. V is shortened by 6 bases, J by 3 bases, and the region joining them spans 15 bases. The sample's time point label, decoded: cycle 1 day 1 (C1D1), immediately before nivolumab initiation. All trial patients had relapsed after autologous stem cell transplantation, with cohorts A, B and C differing in prior brentuximab vedotin exposure. The trial cohort was composed of about 53 patients with relapsed/refractory classical Hodgkin lymphoma, for whom complete response, partial response or progressive disease was recorded as best overall response. Trial patients were treated with single-agent nivolumab in the multi-cohort phase II CheckMate 205 trial. Best overall response was determined by an independent review committee according to the 2007 International Working Group response criteria. Trial PBMCs were collected immediately before nivolumab initiation (C1D1) and during therapy at cycle 2 day 1 and cycle 4 day 1. Peripheral blood was collected in 8 mL Vacutainer Cell Preparation Tubes, from which PBMCs were isolated by centrifugation and then cryopreserved.

For this clone: Its antigen remains unidentified. It has no much larger one-base neighbor in the sample; base qualities were not kept.

On the study overall, not on this receptor specifically: The study was limited to a single clinical trial cohort, and causes of repertoire differences, possibly disease activity or prior therapy, remained undefined. Newly diagnosed patients were reported to have lower baseline TCR diversity than healthy donors, and relapsed/refractory patients were reported to have lower baseline TCR diversity still. Among trial patients, those achieving complete response had baseline diversity similar to that of newly diagnosed patients, while diversity was significantly lower in partial responders and progressors. Patients starting nivolumab less than 1 year after ASCT had lower diversity and were excluded from later analyses to avoid confounding by immune reconstitution. A significant rise by C4D1 was seen in CD4+ but not CD8+ TCR diversity (p=0.0027 vs p=0.16), with the rise being most apparent in complete responders (p=0.02).

The input for sequencing was peripheral blood mononuclear cells (PBMCs), taken at baseline. The sequence came from a human donor with classical Hodgkin lymphoma. The chain employs TRBV5-6 and TRBJ1-1; the D gene cannot be named for sure. The CDR3 region has the sequence CASILIGLDTEAFF. The nucleotide sequence is TGTGCCAGCATCCTAATAGGCCTGGACACTGAAGCTTTCTTT.